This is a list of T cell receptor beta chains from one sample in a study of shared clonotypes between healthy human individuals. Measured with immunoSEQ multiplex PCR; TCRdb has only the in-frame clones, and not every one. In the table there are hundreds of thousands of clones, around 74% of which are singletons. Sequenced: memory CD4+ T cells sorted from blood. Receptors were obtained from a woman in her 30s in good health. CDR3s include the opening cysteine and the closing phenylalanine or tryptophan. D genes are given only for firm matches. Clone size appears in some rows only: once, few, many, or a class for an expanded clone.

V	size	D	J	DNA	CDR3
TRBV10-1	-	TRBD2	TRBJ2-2	TGCGCCAGCAGTGGCGGGACTACCCAGGGCGGGGAGCTGTTTTTT	CASSGGTTQGGELFF
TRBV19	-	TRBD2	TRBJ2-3	TGTGCCAGTAGTATAGCCGGTAGCGGGAAGATAGATACGCAGTATTTT	CASSIAGSGKIDTQYF
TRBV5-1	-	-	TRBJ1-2	TGCGCCAGCAGGGCCTACTTGGGCTCAGACTATGGCTACACCTTC	CASRAYLGSDYGYTF
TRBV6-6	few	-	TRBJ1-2	TGTGCCAGCAGCCAGGAGGGGGGCTACACCTTC	CASSQEGGYTF
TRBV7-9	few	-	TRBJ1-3	TGTGCCAGCAGCTTAGGACAGCCCAACTCTGGAAACACCATATATTTT	CASSLGQPNSGNTIYF
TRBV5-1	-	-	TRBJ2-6	TGCGCCAGCAGCAAAGAACAGGGAATAGGCTCTGGGGCCAACGTCCTGACTTTC	CASSKEQGIGSGANVLTF
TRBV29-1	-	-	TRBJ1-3	TGCAGCGTTGAGGGTCTTTCTCCGAGAAACACCATATATTTT	CSVEGLSPRNTIYF
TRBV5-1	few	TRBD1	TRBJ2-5	TGCGCCAGCAGGCAGGGACAGCCCGTCCCCCAAGAGACCCAGTACTTC	CASRQGQPVPQETQYF
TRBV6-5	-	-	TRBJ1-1	TGTGCCAGCAGTTTAGACTCTCTGATAAGGAACACTGAAGCTTTCTTT	CASSLDSLIRNTEAFF
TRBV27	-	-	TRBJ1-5	TGTGCCAGCAGTCGGACGGGGAGCTCGAATCAGCCCCAGCATTTT	CASSRTGSSNQPQHF
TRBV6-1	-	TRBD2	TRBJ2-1	TGTGCCAGCAGGAGACTAGCGGGAGACAATGAGCAGTTCTTC	CASRRLAGDNEQFF
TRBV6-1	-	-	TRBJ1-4	TGTGCCAGCAGGAGAATCGCAACTAATGAAAAACTGTTTTTT	CASRRIATNEKLFF
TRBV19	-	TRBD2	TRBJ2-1	TGTGCCAGTAGTAAAAGCCCTGGGGCGGGAGGGGTTTACAATGAGCAGTTCTTC	CASSKSPGAGGVYNEQFF
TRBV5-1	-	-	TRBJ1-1	TGCGCCAGCAGCCTCCGCCCCCGCGGGGGCGAAACTGAAGCTTTCTTT	CASSLRPRGGETEAFF
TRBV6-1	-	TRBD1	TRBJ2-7	TGTGCCAGTGTGGGACAGATCTCCTACGAGCAGTACTTC	CASVGQISYEQYF
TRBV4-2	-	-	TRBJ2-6	TGTGCCAGCAGCCAAGATTTCGGGGCTGGGGCCAACGTCCTGACTTTC	CASSQDFGAGANVLTF
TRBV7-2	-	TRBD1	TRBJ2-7	TGTGCCAGCAGCTTACAACGGGACAGCCACGAGCAGTACTTC	CASSLQRDSHEQYF
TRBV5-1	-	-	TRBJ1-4	TGCGCCAGCAGCTTGTCGGGGACCGCTAATGAAAAACTGTTTTTT	CASSLSGTANEKLFF
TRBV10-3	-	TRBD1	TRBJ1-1	TGTGCCGCCTCTGCCGTGACAGGGGTTGTGAGTGCTGAAGCTTTCTTT	CAASAVTGVVSAEAFF
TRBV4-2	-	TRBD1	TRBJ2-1	TGTGCCAGCAGCCAAGAAGGGGGCAGGGGGCAGGGTGAGCAGTTCTTC	CASSQEGGRGQGEQFF
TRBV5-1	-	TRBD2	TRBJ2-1	TGCGCCAGCAGCCCTAGCGGCATCTACAATGAGCAGTTCTTC	CASSPSGIYNEQFF
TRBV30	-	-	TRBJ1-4	TGTGCCTGGGCTGGGGGATGGGACGAAAAACTGTTTTTT	CAWAGGWDEKLFF
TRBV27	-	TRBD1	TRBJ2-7	TGTGCCAGCCGCCGCGGGACAGGGCCTAACGAGCAGTACTTC	CASRRGTGPNEQYF
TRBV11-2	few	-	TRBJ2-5	TGTGCCAGCAGCTTAATGGGTAGGGGAGAAGAGACCCAGTACTTC	CASSLMGRGEETQYF
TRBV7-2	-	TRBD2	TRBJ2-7	TGTGCCAGCAGAACCGGCGGGAGTATCTACGAGCAGTACTTC	CASRTGGSIYEQYF
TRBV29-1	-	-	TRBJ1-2	TGCAGCGTGTCCGGGACACTCGGGGGCTACACCTTC	CSVSGTLGGYTF
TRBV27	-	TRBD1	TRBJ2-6	TGTGCCAGCAGTCCCGACAGGGTGAGCTCTGGGGCCAACGTCCTGACTTTC	CASSPDRVSSGANVLTF
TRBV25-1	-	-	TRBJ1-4	TGTGCCAGCAGTTCGAATATCCCGGAACGGACAACTAATGAAAAACTGTTTTTT	CASSSNIPERTTNEKLFF
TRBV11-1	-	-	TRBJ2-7	TGTGCCAGCAGCTATGGACAGAACATACTCTACGAGCAGTACTTC	CASSYGQNILYEQYF
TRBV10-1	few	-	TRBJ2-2	TGCGCCACCTCCCAGACAGGGAACACCGGGGAGCTGTTTTTT	CATSQTGNTGELFF
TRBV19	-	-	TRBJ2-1	TGTGCCTCAGCGCGGTCGAGGACCTACAATGAGCAGTTCTTC	CASARSRTYNEQFF
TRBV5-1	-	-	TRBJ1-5	TGCGCCAGCAGCGTTCAGGGTGGTCAGCCCCAGCATTTT	CASSVQGGQPQHF
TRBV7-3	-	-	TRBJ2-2	TGTGCCAGCAGCGCCGGCGGACTGGCAAACACCGGGGAGCTGTTTTTT	CASSAGGLANTGELFF
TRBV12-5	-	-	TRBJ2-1	TGTGCTAGTGGTTACCCCAGGGGTGAGCAGTTCTTC	CASGYPRGEQFF
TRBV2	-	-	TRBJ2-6	TGTGCCAGCAGTAACAATGCCCCTGGGGCCAACGTCCTGACTTTC	CASSNNAPGANVLTF
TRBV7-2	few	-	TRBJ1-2	TGTGCCAGCAGCTTAGATCACTATGGCTACACCTTC	CASSLDHYGYTF
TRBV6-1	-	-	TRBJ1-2	TGTGCCAGCAGTCCCCGTGGCTATGGCTACACCTTC	CASSPRGYGYTF
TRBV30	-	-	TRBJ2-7	TGTGCCTACCTTCGGCAGGGCTTATACGAGCAGTACTTC	CAYLRQGLYEQYF
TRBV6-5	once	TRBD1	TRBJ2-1	TGTGCCAGCAGGCGGGACAGGGGGCTCGTAAATGAGCAGTTCTTC	CASRRDRGLVNEQFF
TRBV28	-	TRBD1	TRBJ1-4	TGTGCCAGCAGTTTAGACAGGGGACTGGATGAAAAACTGTTTTTT	CASSLDRGLDEKLFF
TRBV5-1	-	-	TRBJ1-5	TGCGCCAGCAGCTTGAGGGGGGACAGCAATCAGCCCCAGCATTTT	CASSLRGDSNQPQHF
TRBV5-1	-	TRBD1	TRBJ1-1	TGCGCCAGCAGCTTGGTGGGACAGGGCACTGAAGCTTTCTTT	CASSLVGQGTEAFF
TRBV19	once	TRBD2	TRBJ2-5	TGTGCCAGTAGTAGAGGACTAGCGGGAGTGGAGGAGACCCAGTACTTC	CASSRGLAGVEETQYF
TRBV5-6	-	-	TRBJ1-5	TGTGCCAGCAGCTTGTTCAATTTTGGGGGTCGCGATCAGCCCCAGCATTTT	CASSLFNFGGRDQPQHF
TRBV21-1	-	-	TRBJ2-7	TGTGCCAGCAGCTTCTGGGGGACTAGCGGGAAGCTACGAGAGCAGTACTTC	CASSFWGTSGKLREQYF